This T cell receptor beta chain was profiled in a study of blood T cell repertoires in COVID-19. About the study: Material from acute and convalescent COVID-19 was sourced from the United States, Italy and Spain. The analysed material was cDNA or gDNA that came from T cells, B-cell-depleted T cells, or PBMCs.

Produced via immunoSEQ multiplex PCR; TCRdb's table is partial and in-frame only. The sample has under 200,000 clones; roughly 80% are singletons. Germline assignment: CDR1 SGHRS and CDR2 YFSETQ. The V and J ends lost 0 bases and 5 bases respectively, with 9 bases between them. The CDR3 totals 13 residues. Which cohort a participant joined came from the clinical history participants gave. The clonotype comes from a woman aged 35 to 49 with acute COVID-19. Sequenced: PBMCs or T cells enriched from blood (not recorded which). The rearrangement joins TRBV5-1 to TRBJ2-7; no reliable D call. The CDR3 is CASSLDSFNEQYF. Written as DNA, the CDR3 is TGCGCCAGCAGCTTGGACTCCTTCAACGAGCAGTACTTC.